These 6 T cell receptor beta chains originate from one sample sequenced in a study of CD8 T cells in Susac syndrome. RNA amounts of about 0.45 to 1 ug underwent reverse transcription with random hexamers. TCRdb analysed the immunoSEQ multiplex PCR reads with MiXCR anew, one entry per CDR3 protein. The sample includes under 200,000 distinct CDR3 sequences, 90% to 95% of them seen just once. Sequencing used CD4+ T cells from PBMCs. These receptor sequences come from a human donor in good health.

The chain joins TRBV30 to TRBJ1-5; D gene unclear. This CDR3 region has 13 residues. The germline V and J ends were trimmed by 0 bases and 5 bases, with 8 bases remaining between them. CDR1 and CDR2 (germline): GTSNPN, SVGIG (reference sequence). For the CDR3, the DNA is TGTGCCTGGAGTGTAAGGGATGATCAGCCCCAGCATTTT. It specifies CAWSVRDDQPQHF. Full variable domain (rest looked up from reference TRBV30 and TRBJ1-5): SQTIHQWPATLVQPVGSPLSLECTVEGTSNPNLYWYRQAAGRGLQLLFYSVGIGQISSEVPQNLSASRPQDRQFILSSKKLLLSDSGFYLCAWSVRDDQPQHFGDGTRLSIL.

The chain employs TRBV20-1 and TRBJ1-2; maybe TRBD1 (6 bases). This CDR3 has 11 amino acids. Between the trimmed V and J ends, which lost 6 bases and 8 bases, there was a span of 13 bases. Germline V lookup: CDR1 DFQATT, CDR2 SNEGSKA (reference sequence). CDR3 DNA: TGCAGTGCGCCTACAGGGACCGGCTACACCTTC. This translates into CSAPTGTGYTF.

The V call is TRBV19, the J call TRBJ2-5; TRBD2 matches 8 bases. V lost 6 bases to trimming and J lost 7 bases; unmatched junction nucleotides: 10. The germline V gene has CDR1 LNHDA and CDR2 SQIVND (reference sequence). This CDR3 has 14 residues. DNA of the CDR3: TGTGCCAGTAGGGATCGGGGGGGTGGTGGGACCCAGTACTTC. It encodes CASRDRGGGGTQYF.

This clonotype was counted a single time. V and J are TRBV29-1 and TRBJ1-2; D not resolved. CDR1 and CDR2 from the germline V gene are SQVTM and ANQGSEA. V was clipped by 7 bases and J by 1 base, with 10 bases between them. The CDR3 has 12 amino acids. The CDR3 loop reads CSAQISNYGYTF. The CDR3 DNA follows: TGCAGCGCCCAAATCAGTAACTATGGCTACACCTTC.

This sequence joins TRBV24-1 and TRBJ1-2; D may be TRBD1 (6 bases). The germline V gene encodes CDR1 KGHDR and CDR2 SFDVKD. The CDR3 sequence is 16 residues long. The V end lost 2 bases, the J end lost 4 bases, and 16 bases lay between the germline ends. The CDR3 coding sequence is TGTGCCACCAGTGATTCGCCGACAGGCTCCGGCTATGGCTACACCTTC. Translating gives CATSDSPTGSGYGYTF.

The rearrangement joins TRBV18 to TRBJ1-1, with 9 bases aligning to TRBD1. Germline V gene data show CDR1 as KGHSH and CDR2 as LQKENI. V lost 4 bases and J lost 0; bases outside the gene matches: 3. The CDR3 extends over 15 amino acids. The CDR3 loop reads CASSQGTGMNTEAFF. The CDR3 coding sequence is TGTGCCAGCTCACAAGGGACAGGGATGAACACTGAAGCTTTCTTT.